This TCR beta chain is drawn from a study of T cell responses to AZD1222 COVID-19 vaccine. The germline CDR1 and CDR2 sequences are LGHNA and YSLEER. The CDR3 is 16 residues long. V was pared by 0 bases and J by 0 bases, with 11 bases between. Generated by immunoSEQ multiplex PCR, the TCRdb table keeps only in-frame clones and is missing some. Of about 150,000 clones listed, around 88% are singletons. The sequence derives from an adult in good health. The sequences come from peripheral blood, collected on day 0 of AZD1222 vaccination. The J gene is TRBJ1-1, the V gene TRBV4-3; weak D call: TRBD1 (5 bases). The CDR3, as DNA: TGCGCCAGCAGCCAAGATGGCCCGGGACTGAACACTGAAGCTTTCTTT. It yields the protein CASSQDGPGLNTEAFF.